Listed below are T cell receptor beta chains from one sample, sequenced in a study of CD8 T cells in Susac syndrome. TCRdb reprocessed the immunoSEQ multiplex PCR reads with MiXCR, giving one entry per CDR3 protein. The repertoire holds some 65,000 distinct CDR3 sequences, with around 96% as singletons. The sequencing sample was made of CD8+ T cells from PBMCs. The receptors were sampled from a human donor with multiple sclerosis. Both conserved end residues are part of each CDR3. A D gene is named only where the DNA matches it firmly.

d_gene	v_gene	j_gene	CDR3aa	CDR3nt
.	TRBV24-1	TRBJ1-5	CATSDLSINQPQHF	TGTGCCACCAGTGATTTGTCGATAAATCAGCCCCAGCATTTT
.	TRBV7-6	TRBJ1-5	CASSLGGDSQPQHF	TGTGCCAGCAGCCTAGGTGGGGATAGTCAGCCCCAGCATTTT
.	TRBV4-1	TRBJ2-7	CASSQVQAEGIYEQYF	TGCGCCAGCAGCCAAGTTCAGGCGGAGGGAATTTACGAGCAGTACTTC
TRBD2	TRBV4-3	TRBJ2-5	CASSQDTSRGGQQTQYF	TGCGCCAGCAGCCAAGATACCTCGCGGGGGGGCCAACAGACCCAGTACTTC
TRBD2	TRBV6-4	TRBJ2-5	CARGTSGGVQETQYF	TGTGCCAGAGGGACTAGCGGGGGTGTACAAGAGACCCAGTACTTC
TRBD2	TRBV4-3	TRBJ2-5	CASSQEAGGPGWDQYF	TGCGCCAGCAGCCAGGAAGCGGGGGGGCCGGGATGGGACCAGTACTTC
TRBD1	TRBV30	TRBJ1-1	CAWTGQDRGFTEAFF	TGTGCCTGGACCGGGCAGGACAGGGGGTTCACTGAAGCTTTCTTT
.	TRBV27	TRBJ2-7	CASSLRGKAYEQYF	TGTGCCAGCAGTTTAAGGGGGAAGGCCTACGAGCAGTACTTC
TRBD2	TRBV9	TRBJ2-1	CASSVGLADNEQFF	TGTGCCAGCAGCGTAGGACTAGCGGACAATGAGCAGTTCTTC
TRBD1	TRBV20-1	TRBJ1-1	CSARIPGQGNTEAFF	TGCAGTGCTAGAATACCGGGACAGGGGAACACTGAAGCTTTCTTT
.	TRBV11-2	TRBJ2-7	CASSLPGKGYEQYF	TGTGCCAGCAGCTTACCGGGAAAAGGCTACGAGCAGTACTTC